Listed below are T cell receptor beta chains from one sample, sequenced in a study of shared T cell receptors in the human thymus. The protocol was immunoSEQ multiplex PCR, while the TCRdb copy is restricted to in-frame clones and leaves out a portion. The table shows some 400,000 clones, with more than 85% occurring only once. Material: thymocytes. These receptors were obtained from a human donor. Both conserved end residues are part of each CDR3. Fields, in order: J gene, V gene, clone size, D gene, CDR3 protein, CDR3 DNA. D genes are given only for firm matches. Expanded clones are given a class, and other clones once, few, many or no size at all.

>TRBJ1-1|TRBV19|.|.
CASSTPPVWGEGAFF
TGTGCCAGTAGTACCCCCCCGGTATGGGGGGAGGGAGCTTTCTTT
>TRBJ2-5|TRBV7-2|.|TRBD2
CASSLWTSGRYQETQYF
TGTGCCAGCAGCCTCTGGACTAGCGGGAGATACCAAGAGACCCAGTACTTC
>TRBJ2-3|TRBV7-9|.|TRBD1
CASSTSPGQGQDTQYF
TGTGCCAGCAGCACATCTCCGGGACAGGGGCAGGATACGCAGTATTTT
>TRBJ2-7|TRBV19|few|TRBD2
CASSHYSGPAYEQYF
TGTGCCAGTAGTCACTATAGCGGGCCGGCCTACGAGCAGTACTTC
>TRBJ2-1|TRBV27|.|.
CASSFFGHTEGEQFF
TGTGCCAGCAGTTTTTTCGGCCATACTGAGGGTGAGCAGTTCTTC
>TRBJ2-7|TRBV16|.|.
CASSQGQSSRSEQYF
TGTGCCAGCAGCCAAGGGCAGTCCTCCCGTAGCGAGCAGTACTTC
>TRBJ2-5|TRBV18|.|.
CASSPPRQRTQETQYF
TGTGCCAGCTCACCACCGCGACAGAGAACCCAAGAGACCCAGTACTTC
>TRBJ1-1|TRBV25-1|.|.
CASRGSLHIMNTEAFF
TGTGCCAGCAGGGGGAGCCTACATATTATGAACACTGAAGCTTTCTTT
>TRBJ1-5|TRBV7-3|.|TRBD1
CASSLCRDREDQPQHF
TGTGCCAGCAGCTTATGCCGGGACAGGGAGGATCAGCCCCAGCATTTT
>TRBJ2-1|TRBV14|.|TRBD1
CASSQEPRQGINNEQFF
TGTGCCAGCAGCCAAGAACCAAGACAGGGGATAAACAATGAGCAGTTCTTC
>TRBJ2-1|TRBV29-1|.|TRBD1
CSVTGAGSNEQFF
TGCAGCGTGACAGGGGCAGGATCCAATGAGCAGTTCTTC
>TRBJ1-5|TRBV28|.|.
CASSFGRGEPQHF
TGTGCCAGCAGTTTCGGACGGGGGGAGCCCCAGCATTTT
>TRBJ2-1|TRBV20-1|.|.
CSAREGTEQFF
TGCAGTGCTAGAGAAGGGACAGAGCAGTTCTTC